This T cell receptor beta chain was identified during a study of cytomegalovirus exposure and HLA in healthy donors. For the study at large: Approximately 85 million unique TCRs from HLA-typed donors were held in an early data release.

Overall study findings and caveats: CMV serostatus was the sole immune exposure data available. Most of the CMV-associated TCR beta chains (in a later analysis) appeared to be HLA-restricted.

A remark on this clone: Its antigen remains unidentified.

From germline, CDR1 is SGHAT and CDR2 FQNNGV. V was clipped by 6 bases and J by 1 base; unmatched bases: 4. The CDR3 covers 14 residues. Donors were nominally healthy when sampled, though unrecorded immune exposures were likely. Use of 60 Vbeta and 13 Jbeta primers characterized the PCR. Repertoires were generated with immunoSEQ multiplex PCR, while TCRdb's copy carries only in-frame clones and drops some. Here the sample spans 90,000 to 140,000 clones, 78% being singletons. This receptor was obtained from a man younger than 45 in good health and CMV-seronegative. The specimen sequenced was PBMCs. The rearrangement joins TRBV11-2 to TRBJ1-2; 8 nucleotides agree with TRBD1. DNA of the CDR3: TGTGCCAGCAGAAAACAGGGGGTTAACTATGGCTACACCTTC. Amino acids: CASRKQGVNYGYTF.